This T cell receptor beta chain is from a study of blood T cell repertoires in COVID-19. About the research overall: Sites in the United States, Italy and Spain provided acute and convalescent COVID-19 samples. PBMCs, B-cell-depleted T cells, or T cells were the source of the cDNA or gDNA that made up the material.

Profiled with immunoSEQ multiplex PCR; TCRdb holds only in-frame clones, not every one. This table holds about 90,000 clones, 85% to 95% found once. The V gene lost 2 bases and the J gene lost 1 base, with 8 bases spanning the gap. The CDR3 has 14 residues. The germline gives CDR1 MNHEY, CDR2 SVGEGT. This sequence originates from a woman aged 60-75 years with active COVID-19. The sequenced material came from peripheral blood. V is TRBV6-2 or TRBV6-3 and J is TRBJ2-5; D unresolved. CDR3 region: CASSYLPPQETQYF. The CDR3 DNA follows: TGTGCCAGCAGTTACCTCCCCCCCCAAGAGACCCAGTACTTC.